The rows below give T cell receptor beta chains drawn from one sample of a study of Ad26.COV2.S vaccination and SARS-CoV-2 variants. Data came from immunoSEQ multiplex PCR; TCRdb stores just in-frame clones and leaves some out. The sample has about 500,000 clones, nearly 90% seen once; the top ten hold roughly 1.7%. Here the sequenced sample was peripheral blood, taken in a trial of Ad26.COV2.S vaccine versus placebo. These receptors were obtained from a person aged 18-60 years who received the Ad26.COV2.S COVID-19 vaccine or a placebo. The CDR3 runs from the conserved cysteine through the conserved F or W. A D gene is named only where the DNA matches it firmly. For some rows the clone size is stated as once, few or many, or as a class when expanded; others skip it.

J: TRBJ2-5; size: -; length: 17; D: TRBD2; V: TRBV7-8; CDR3: CASSFPAPGEGGETQYF; DNA: TGTGCCAGCAGCTTCCCCGCCCCTGGGGAGGGTGGGGAGACCCAGTACTTC
J: TRBJ2-1; size: -; length: 15; D: TRBD2; V: TRBV7-9; CDR3: CASSPGTSADNEQFF; DNA: TGTGCCAGCAGCCCGGGGACTAGCGCAGACAATGAGCAGTTCTTC
J: TRBJ1-2; size: -; length: 13; D: TRBD1; V: TRBV27; CDR3: CASRAGQLYGYTF; DNA: TGTGCCAGCAGGGCGGGACAGCTCTATGGCTACACCTTC
J: TRBJ2-2; size: -; length: 14; D: -; V: TRBV7-9; CDR3: CASSFRDKPGELFF; DNA: TGTGCCAGCAGCTTCCGGGACAAGCCTGGGGAGCTGTTTTTT
J: TRBJ2-2; size: -; length: 16; D: -; V: TRBV19; CDR3: CASSRQLVLNTGELFF; DNA: TGTGCCAGTAGTCGACAACTAGTCCTGAACACCGGGGAGCTGTTTTTT
J: TRBJ2-6; size: -; length: 13; D: -; V: TRBV11-2; CDR3: CASRTSGANVLTF; DNA: TGTGCCAGCCGAACTTCTGGGGCCAACGTCCTGACTTTC
J: TRBJ2-3; size: few; length: 15; D: TRBD2; V: TRBV5-1; CDR3: CASSLVAGSTDTQYF; DNA: TGCGCCAGCAGCTTGGTAGCGGGGAGCACAGATACGCAGTATTTT
J: TRBJ1-1; size: -; length: 19; D: -; V: TRBV18; CDR3: CASSPDGTGHTPMNTEAFF; DNA: TGTGCCAGCTCACCAGATGGAACAGGGCACACCCCAATGAACACTGAAGCTTTCTTT
J: TRBJ2-6; size: -; length: 15; D: -; V: TRBV2; CDR3: CASSLPVSGANVLTF; DNA: TGTGCCAGCAGTCTACCCGTTTCTGGGGCCAACGTCCTGACTTTC
J: TRBJ1-2; size: -; length: 13; D: -; V: TRBV12-3/TRBV12-4; CDR3: CASSPRGYYGYTF; DNA: TGTGCCAGCAGTCCGCGGGGATACTATGGCTACACCTTC
J: TRBJ1-5; size: -; length: 20; D: -; V: TRBV19; CDR3: CASSKGTGRRGPHSNQPQHF; DNA: TGTGCCAGTAGTAAAGGTACCGGCAGAAGAGGACCCCATAGCAATCAGCCCCAGCATTTT
J: TRBJ2-4; size: -; length: 12; D: -; V: TRBV24-1; CDR3: CATSDFGGIQYF; DNA: TGTGCCACCAGTGATTTTGGGGGCATTCAGTACTTC
J: TRBJ1-2; size: -; length: 15; D: -; V: TRBV7-8; CDR3: CASSPSRTANYGYTF; DNA: TGTGCCAGCAGCCCTTCCCGGACAGCTAACTATGGCTACACCTTC
J: TRBJ2-2; size: -; length: 21; D: -; V: TRBV27; CDR3: CASSKTIGGLHGEANTGELFF; DNA: TGTGCCAGCAGCAAAACAATTGGTGGTCTCCACGGGGAGGCGAACACCGGGGAGCTGTTTTTT
J: TRBJ2-7; size: -; length: 17; D: -; V: TRBV2; CDR3: CASSARLTASSSYEQYF; DNA: TGTGCCAGCAGTGCCAGACTTACCGCTTCGAGCTCCTACGAGCAGTACTTC
J: TRBJ1-2; size: -; length: 13; D: TRBD1; V: TRBV3-1/TRBV3-2; CDR3: CASSRTGRYGYTF; DNA: TGTGCCAGCAGCCGGACAGGGAGGTATGGCTACACCTTC
J: TRBJ2-1; size: few; length: 14; D: -; V: TRBV9; CDR3: CASSVDPGTLDQFF; DNA: TGTGCCAGCAGCGTAGACCCCGGGACTCTCGATCAGTTCTTC
J: TRBJ2-4; size: -; length: 14; D: -; V: TRBV2; CDR3: CASSGGLAKNIQYF; DNA: TGTGCCAGCAGTGGAGGGCTAGCCAAAAACATTCAGTACTTC
J: TRBJ2-1; size: -; length: 19; D: TRBD2; V: TRBV19; CDR3: CASSIGKGTSRGSYNEQFF; DNA: TGTGCCAGTAGTATAGGGAAAGGGACTAGTAGAGGCTCCTACAATGAGCAGTTCTTC
J: TRBJ2-7; size: -; length: 15; D: -; V: TRBV6-2/TRBV6-3; CDR3: CASSYSSGSSYEQYF; DNA: TGTGCCAGCAGTTACTCGAGCGGAAGCTCCTACGAGCAGTACTTC
J: TRBJ2-2; size: -; length: 17; D: TRBD2; V: TRBV14; CDR3: CASSQDALAVNTGELFF; DNA: TGTGCCAGCAGCCAAGACGCTCTAGCGGTGAACACCGGGGAGCTGTTTTTT
J: TRBJ1-2; size: -; length: 17; D: TRBD1; V: TRBV6-2/TRBV6-3; CDR3: CASSYSSSGQINYGYTF; DNA: TGTGCCAGCAGTTACTCGAGTTCGGGACAGATTAACTATGGCTACACCTTC
J: TRBJ2-1; size: -; length: 18; D: TRBD2; V: TRBV2; CDR3: CASSEAPFLAGAGREQFF; DNA: TGTGCCAGCAGTGAAGCACCATTCCTAGCGGGGGCGGGCCGTGAGCAGTTCTTC
J: TRBJ2-5; size: once; length: 15; D: TRBD1; V: TRBV6-5; CDR3: CASRSPGQSQETQYF; DNA: TGTGCCAGCAGAAGTCCGGGACAGTCCCAAGAGACCCAGTACTTC
J: TRBJ1-1; size: -; length: 14; D: TRBD1; V: TRBV4-2; CDR3: CASSSRDRDTEAFF; DNA: TGTGCCAGCAGCTCCCGGGACAGGGACACTGAAGCTTTCTTT
J: TRBJ2-3; size: few; length: 16; D: TRBD1; V: TRBV25-1; CDR3: CASSERDGQGPDTQYF; DNA: TGTGCCAGCAGTGAACGGGATGGACAGGGCCCAGATACGCAGTATTTT
J: TRBJ1-2; size: -; length: 13; D: TRBD1; V: TRBV29-1; CDR3: CSVSGQGLNGYTF; DNA: TGCAGCGTTTCGGGACAGGGCCTTAATGGCTACACCTTC
J: TRBJ2-3; size: -; length: 18; D: -; V: TRBV15; CDR3: CATSIRFRDAKYADTQYF; DNA: TGTGCCACCAGCATAAGGTTCCGGGACGCAAAGTACGCAGATACGCAGTATTTT
J: TRBJ2-7; size: -; length: 11; D: -; V: TRBV6-2/TRBV6-3; CDR3: CASSNFYEQYF; DNA: TGTGCCAGCAGTAACTTCTACGAGCAGTACTTC
J: TRBJ1-2; size: -; length: 15; D: -; V: TRBV19; CDR3: CASSMQETNLYGYTF; DNA: TGTGCCAGTAGTATGCAGGAGACTAACCTCTATGGCTACACCTTC
J: TRBJ1-1; size: -; length: 13; D: -; V: TRBV18; CDR3: CASSLPGNTEAFF; DNA: TGTGCCAGCTCACTACCAGGGAACACTGAAGCTTTCTTT
J: TRBJ2-7; size: -; length: 13; D: -; V: TRBV11-2; CDR3: CASSRGPGVGQYF; DNA: TGTGCCAGCAGCCGTGGTCCAGGGGTAGGGCAGTACTTC
J: TRBJ1-2; size: once; length: 14; D: -; V: TRBV10-3; CDR3: CAISESDSVRGYTF; DNA: TGTGCCATCAGTGAGTCGGACAGCGTCCGGGGCTACACCTTC